One and the same sample provided the 15 T cell receptor beta chains below, sequenced in a study of T cells in Graves' hyperthyroidism and ophthalmopathy. What was amplified from RNA transcripts were TCR beta CDR3 regions. The primer set for the first-round RT-PCR of the TCR CDR3 was HTBI. TCRdb used MiXCR to reprocess the multiplex PCR reads, holding one entry per CDR3 protein. The data show about 400,000 distinct CDR3 sequences, around 15% seen once. Sequenced: blood. These receptors were taken from a woman aged 55-75 years with Graves' ophthalmopathy.

This clonotype was recorded many times. This chain connects TRBV2 to TRBJ2-1, with 7 positions matching TRBD2. V lost 2 bases and J lost 0; bases outside the gene matches: 1. The CDR3 is 15 residues long. Germline V lookup: CDR1 SNHLY, CDR2 FYNNEI. In DNA form, the CDR3 reads TGTGCCAGCAGTGAAACTAGCGCCTCCTACAATGAGCAGTTCTTC. Translated, it gives CASSETSASYNEQFF.

This clonotype was observed at least ten times. The chain recombines TRBV27 with TRBJ2-4, with 12 bases fitting TRBD2. The germline V gene encodes CDR1 MNHEY and CDR2 SMNVEV (reference sequence). The CDR3 contains 17 residues. Trimming took 5 bases from V and 0 from J; bases not matched to a gene: 5. The CDR3 reads CASSPEGLAGAKNIQYF. CDR3 bases: TGTGCCAGCAGTCCGGAGGGACTAGCGGGAGCCAAAAACATTCAGTACTTC.

At least ten counts were recorded for this clonotype. The chain is built from TRBV5-1 and TRBJ2-3; TRBD2 aligns across 11 bases. V lost 4 bases to trimming and J lost 2 bases; unmatched junction nucleotides: 6. The CDR3 totals 16 residues. From germline, CDR1 is SGHRS and CDR2 YFSETQ. The chain's CDR3 is CASSTGTSGTTDTQYF. The CDR3 nucleotides are TGCGCCAGCAGCACCGGGACTAGCGGCACCACAGATACGCAGTATTTT. Combining the CDR3 with reference TRBV5-1 and TRBJ2-3 gives the whole variable domain KAGVTQTPRYLIKTRGQQVTLSCSPISGHRSVSWYQQTPGQGLQFLFEYFSETQRNKGNFPGRFSGRQFSNSRSEMNVSTLELGDSALYLCASSTGTSGTTDTQYFGPGTRLTVL.

This clonotype was observed a handful of times. J is TRBJ2-3 and V is TRBV29-1; 13 bases are a match to TRBD2. The CDR3 has 16 residues. Germline V lookup: CDR1 SQVTM, CDR2 ANQGSEA. V trimming: 0 bases; J trimming: 4 bases; junction bases outside the gene matches: 4. DNA of the CDR3: TGCAGCGTTGAAGACGTAGGACTAGCGGGAGCAGATACGCAGTATTTT. It is translated as CSVEDVGLAGADTQYF.

This clonotype came up many times. The gene calls are TRBV5-1 and TRBJ1-1; D gene unclear. CDR1 SGHRS and CDR2 YFSETQ come from the germline V gene. The CDR3 contains 13 residues. The ends were cut back, 0 bases at V and 0 bases at J, with 3 bases in the middle. In nucleotides, the CDR3 is TGCGCCAGCAGCTTGGTCTTGAACACTGAAGCTTTCTTT. It encodes CASSLVLNTEAFF.

This clonotype was counted ten times or more. The V and J genes are TRBV30 and TRBJ2-1; either TRBD1 or TRBD2 may supply D (5 bases each). Germline CDR1 is GTSNPN and CDR2 is SVGIG (reference sequence). V lost 0 bases to trimming and J lost 7 bases, with 16 bases between them. The CDR3 extends over 15 amino acids. In DNA form, the CDR3 reads TGTGCCTGGAGTGTACGGCTGGGGCGAGGGAATGAGCAGTTCTTC. Translated: CAWSVRLGRGNEQFF.

This chain links TRBV2 with TRBJ2-3, with 11 bases aligning to TRBD2. The CDR3 loop spans 14 amino acids. Unmatched junction bases numbered 3, after V lost 7 bases and J lost 3 bases. CDR1 is SNHLY and CDR2 is FYNNEI in the germline V gene. CDR3 sequence (DNA): TGTGCCAGCAAGGGGACTAGCGGTACAGATACGCAGTATTTT. Residues: CASKGTSGTDTQYF.

This clonotype has a handful of counts. The chain combines TRBV20-1 with TRBJ2-5, with D perhaps TRBD1 or TRBD2 (7 bases each). V was shortened by 1 base and J by 6 bases, with 21 bases between the two germline ends. This CDR3 is 16 amino acids long. CDR1 is DFQATT and CDR2 is SNEGSKA in the germline V gene (reference sequence). The DNA for the CDR3 is TGCAGTGCTAGAGTCCCCTTGATGCAGGGGGGGCAGACCCAGTACTTC. This gives the protein CSARVPLMQGGQTQYF.

This clonotype was detected many times. The rearrangement joins TRBV6-1 to TRBJ2-5; a weak D match, TRBD1 (6 bases). V dropped 5 bases and J dropped 0 bases, with 16 bases sitting between them. The CDR3 consists of 16 residues. CDR1 and CDR2 from the germline V gene are MNHNS and SASEGT. The CDR3 sequence is CASSIPGHPYQETQYF. DNA of the CDR3: TGTGCCAGCAGTATCCCGGGACACCCGTACCAAGAGACCCAGTACTTC.

This clonotype was seen just once. V is TRBV30 and J is TRBJ2-7, with 13 positions matching TRBD2. V lost 2 bases and J lost 9; bases outside the gene matches: 1. This CDR3 is built from 12 residues. From germline, CDR1 is GTSNPN and CDR2 SVGIG (reference sequence). The CDR3 sequence is CAWSRLAGGQYF. The CDR3 nucleotides are TGTGCCTGGAGTCGACTAGCGGGAGGGCAGTACTTC. The full variable domain, with the rest looked up from reference TRBV30 and TRBJ2-7, is SQTIHQWPATLVQPVGSPLSLECTVEGTSNPNLYWYRQAAGRGLQLLFYSVGIGQISSEVPQNLSASRPQDRQFILSSKKLLLSDSGFYLCAWSRLAGGQYFGPGTRLTVT.

Comments on this clonotype: A much larger clone lies a single base off, so this may be a read error. This chain joins TRBV10-3 and TRBJ2-2; weak D call: TRBD1 (5 bases). V was shortened by 3 bases and J by 5 bases, with 10 bases between the two germline ends. This CDR3 spans 14 amino acids. Per the germline V gene, CDR1 is ENHRY and CDR2 is SYGVKD. The CDR3 DNA is TGTGCCATCAGTGATCGTAGGGGAACCGGGGAGCTGTTTTTT. This encodes CAISDRRGTGELFF.

This clonotype was detected many times. J is TRBJ1-1 and V is TRBV5-1, with D unclear. This CDR3 is 12 amino acids long. Deletions cut 7 bases from V and 0 bases from J, with 7 bases between. Germline CDR1 and CDR2: SGHRS and YFSETQ. The CDR3 sequence is CASRIMNTEAFF. The CDR3 nucleotides are TGCGCCAGCCGAATCATGAACACTGAAGCTTTCTTT.

This clonotype was counted many times. The chain combines TRBV27 with TRBJ2-4, with TRBD2 identical over 11 bases. The length of the CDR3 is 19 residues. J was trimmed by 0 bases and V by 5 bases; bases with no gene match: 12. Per the germline V gene, CDR1 is MNHEY and CDR2 is SMNVEV (reference sequence). This CDR3 reads CASSARAGTSGRAKNIQYF. In nucleotides, the CDR3 is TGTGCCAGCAGTGCGAGGGCCGGGACTAGCGGTAGAGCCAAAAACATTCAGTACTTC.

There are many counts of this clonotype. The chain is built from TRBV20-1 and TRBJ2-1; perhaps D is TRBD1 or TRBD2 (5 bases each). The CDR3 contains 15 residues. Germline loops: CDR1 DFQATT, CDR2 SNEGSKA (reference sequence). Trimming removed 4 bases at V and 2 bases at J, with 15 bases between. CDR3 protein: CSATSGARTYNEQFF. The CDR3 bases are TGCAGTGCTACCTCCGGGGCTAGAACCTACAATGAGCAGTTCTTC.

At least ten counts were recorded for this clonotype. In nucleotides, the CDR3 is TGTGCCAGCAGTCCTCGGGTTCTACGGACAGGGAACGATACGCAGTATTTT. Its protein is CASSPRVLRTGNDTQYF. V and J are TRBV2 and TRBJ2-3; TRBD1 matches 8 bases. Germline CDR1 reads SNHLY; CDR2 reads FYNNEI. The CDR3 spans 17 residues. J lost 6 bases, V lost 5 bases, and 16 bases had no gene match.